This paragraph covers one T cell receptor beta chain sequence. The antigen remains undetermined. This sample is drawn from a study of T cell clonotyping in hematopoietic cell transplantation. The wider study: Pretransplant recipient samples were taken after cytoreduction.

V was shortened by 1 base and J by 3 bases, with 5 bases between the two germline ends. The CDR3 consists of 13 residues. Germline values: CDR1 SGHNT, CDR2 YENEEA. Noted time point: recipient sample about 28 days before transplant, after cytoreduction. Recipient blood drawn about 28 days pretransplant and days 30, 100, 180 after. Study-wide findings and caveats: Recipient TCR diversity dropped after transplant; expanded clonotypes rose from day 30 to 180. At the given depth, recipient repertoires were over 95% de novo clonotypes.

Generated by immunoSEQ multiplex PCR, the TCRdb table keeps only in-frame clones and is missing some. The sample includes approximately 27,000 clones, about 92% of them seen just once. V and J are TRBV11-3 and TRBJ2-3; D not resolved. The specimen comprised peripheral blood mononuclear cells, sampled before stem cell transplant. This TCR was recovered from a man aged 50-60 years with acute myeloid leukemia. Some clones in this sample may be carry-over from other donors' samples. The CDR3 nucleotides are TGTGCCAGCAGCTTAGGAAATACAGATACGCAGTATTTT. Translated, it gives CASSLGNTDTQYF.